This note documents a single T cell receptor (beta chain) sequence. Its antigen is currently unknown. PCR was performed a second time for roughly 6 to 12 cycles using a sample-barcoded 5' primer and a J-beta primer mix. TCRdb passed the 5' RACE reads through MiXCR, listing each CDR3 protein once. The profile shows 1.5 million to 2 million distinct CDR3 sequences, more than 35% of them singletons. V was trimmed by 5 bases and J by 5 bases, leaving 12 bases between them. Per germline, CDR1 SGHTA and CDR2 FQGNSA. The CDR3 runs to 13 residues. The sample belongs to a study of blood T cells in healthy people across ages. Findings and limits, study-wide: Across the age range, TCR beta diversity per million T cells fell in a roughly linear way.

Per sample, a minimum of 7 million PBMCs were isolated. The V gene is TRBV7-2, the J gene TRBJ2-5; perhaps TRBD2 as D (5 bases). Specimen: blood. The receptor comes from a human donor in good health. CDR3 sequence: CASSRRSEETQYF. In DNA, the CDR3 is TGTGCCAGCAGCAGGAGGTCAGAGGAGACCCAGTACTTC. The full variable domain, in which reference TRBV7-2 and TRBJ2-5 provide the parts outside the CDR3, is GAGVSQSPSNKVTEKGKDVELRCDPISGHTALYWYRQSLGQGLEFLIYFQGNSAPDKSGLPSDRFSAERTGGSVSTLTIQRTQQEDSAVYLCASSRRSEETQYFGPGTRLLVL.